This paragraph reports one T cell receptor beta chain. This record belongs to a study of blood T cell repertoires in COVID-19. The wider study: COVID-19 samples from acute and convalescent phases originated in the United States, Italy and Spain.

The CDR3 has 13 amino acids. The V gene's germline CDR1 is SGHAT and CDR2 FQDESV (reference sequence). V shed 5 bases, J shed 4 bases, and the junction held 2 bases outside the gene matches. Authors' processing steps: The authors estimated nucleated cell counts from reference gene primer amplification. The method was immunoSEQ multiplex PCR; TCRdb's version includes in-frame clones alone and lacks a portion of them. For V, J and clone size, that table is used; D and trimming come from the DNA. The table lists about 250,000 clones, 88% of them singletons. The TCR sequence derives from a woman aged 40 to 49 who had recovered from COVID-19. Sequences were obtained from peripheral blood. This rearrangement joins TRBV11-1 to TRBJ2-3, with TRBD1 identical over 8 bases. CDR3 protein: CASSPTGADTQYF. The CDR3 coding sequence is TGTGCCAGCAGCCCGACAGGGGCAGATACGCAGTATTTT.